The clone carrying this T cell receptor beta chain was detected only a few times. The CDR3 regions of TCR beta were amplified from RNA transcripts. The HTBI set primed first-round TCR CDR3 RT-PCR. Using its own MiXCR run on the multiplex PCR reads, TCRdb lists one record per CDR3 protein. This table has roughly 640,000 distinct CDR3 sequences, more than 15% appearing once. The data were taken from a study of T cells in Graves' hyperthyroidism and ophthalmopathy. The source of this sequence is a woman aged 35 to 49 with Graves' ophthalmopathy. Sequenced sample: blood.

Here the CDR3 DNA reads TGTGCCAGCTTGAAGGCTTTAGGGGCAAACATTCAGTACTTC. Translation gives CASLKALGANIQYF. The rearrangement links TRBV6-1 to TRBJ2-4; TRBD1 is a possible D gene (5 bases). Between the trimmed V and J ends, which lost 8 bases and 6 bases, there was a span of 17 bases. CDR1 is MNHNS and CDR2 is SASEGT in the germline V gene. The CDR3 extends over 14 amino acids.